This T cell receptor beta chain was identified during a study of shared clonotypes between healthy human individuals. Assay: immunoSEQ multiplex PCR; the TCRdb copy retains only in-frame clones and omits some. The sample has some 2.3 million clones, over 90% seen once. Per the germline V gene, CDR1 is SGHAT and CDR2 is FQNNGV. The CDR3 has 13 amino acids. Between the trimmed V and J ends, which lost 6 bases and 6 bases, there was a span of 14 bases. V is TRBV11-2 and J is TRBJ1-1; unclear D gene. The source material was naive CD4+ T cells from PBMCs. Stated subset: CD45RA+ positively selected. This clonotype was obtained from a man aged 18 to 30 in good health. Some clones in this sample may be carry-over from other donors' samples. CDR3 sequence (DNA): TGTGCCAGCAGACGGTACAGAGCACCTGAAGCTTTCTTT. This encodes CASRRYRAPEAFF. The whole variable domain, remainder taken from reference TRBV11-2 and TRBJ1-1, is EAGVAQSPRYKIIEKRQSVAFWCNPISGHATLYWYQQILGQGPKLLIQFQNNGVVDDSQLPKDRFSAERLKGVDSTLKIQPAKLEDSAVYLCASRRYRAPEAFFGQGTRLTVV.